The present entry profiles one TCR beta chain with its context. The source of the sample is a study of blood T cell repertoires in COVID-19. Study-wide context: Sample material is recorded as cDNA or gDNA derived from T cells, B-cell-depleted T cells, or PBMCs.

Cohorts were assigned according to the clinical history that participants reported. In the authors' methods: Estimated nucleated cell counts came from reference gene primer amplification. This table comes from immunoSEQ multiplex PCR, and its TCRdb copy is limited to in-frame clones, with some not included. V, J and clone size derive from that table, while D and trimming were established from the DNA sequence. The data contain 200,000 or so clones, about 90% of them singletons. V was cut by 1 base and J by 0 bases, with 6 bases left in between. The CDR3 loop spans 14 amino acids. Germline V gene sequence: CDR1 LNHDA, CDR2 SQIVND (reference sequence).

The sequenced sample consisted of PBMCs or T cells enriched from blood (not recorded which). This TCR was recovered from a man younger than 45 who had recovered from COVID-19. The gene calls are TRBV19 and TRBJ1-1; D gene ambiguous. Written as DNA, the CDR3 is TGTGCCAGTAGTATAGGACACTTGAACACTGAAGCTTTCTTT. Its protein product is CASSIGHLNTEAFF.